The 27 T cell receptor beta chains given below trace back to one sample, sequenced in a study of blood T cell repertoires in COVID-19. The data were produced by immunoSEQ multiplex PCR, yet TCRdb's version contains in-frame clones alone and is incomplete. The top ten clones hold 20% to 25% of a sample with about 190,000 clones, roughly nine tenths of them seen once. Sequenced material: peripheral blood. These receptors came from a man in his sixties with active or convalescent COVID-19.

The chain combines TRBV2 with TRBJ1-5; TRBD1 might be the D (6 bases). Trimming cost V 6 bases and J 4 bases, with 13 bases left between them. This CDR3 spans 14 amino acids. CDR1 is SNHLY and CDR2 is FYNNEI in the germline V gene. DNA of the CDR3: TGTGCCAGCAGGCGGGAGACAGGTAATCAGCCCCAGCATTTT. It encodes CASRRETGNQPQHF.

CDR3 in amino acids: CASSPRAGGTEAFF. The CDR3, as DNA: TGTGCCAGCAGCCCCCGGGCAGGGGGGACTGAAGCTTTCTTT. This rearrangement joins TRBV7-8 to TRBJ1-1; 7 bases match TRBD1. CDR1 and CDR2 (germline): SGHVS, FQNEAQ. The junction had 8 bases not matched to a gene; V was cut back by 5 bases and J by 5 bases. CDR3 length equals 14 residues.

J is TRBJ2-7 and V is TRBV28, with 7 bases that match TRBD1. The germline V gene has CDR1 MDHEN and CDR2 SYDVKM. The V and J ends lost 6 bases and 0 bases, in that order; junction bases with no gene match: 5. This CDR3 comprises 14 residues. The CDR3 region has the DNA TGTGCCAGCAGGGGTAGGGACAGCTCCTACGAGCAGTACTTC. Protein: CASRGRDSSYEQYF.

The chain employs TRBV19 and TRBJ1-2, with D possibly matching TRBD1 (6 bases). V lost 3 bases, J lost 6 bases, and 11 bases lay in between. This CDR3 has 13 amino acids. Per the germline V gene, CDR1 is LNHDA and CDR2 is SQIVND (reference sequence). The CDR3 bases are TGTGCCAGTAGTATCTTTGCAGGGGATGGCTACACCTTC. It codes for CASSIFAGDGYTF.

This rearrangement joins TRBV6-5 to TRBJ1-1; 9 nucleotides line up with TRBD1. The V gene's germline CDR1 is MNHEY and CDR2 SVGAGI. The CDR3 covers 13 residues. With 5 bases clipped from V and 3 bases from J, the junction kept 1 base outside the gene matches. CDR3 sequence reads: CASSRTGDTEAFF. The CDR3 DNA follows: TGTGCCAGCAGTCGGACAGGGGACACTGAAGCTTTCTTT.

V is TRBV9 and J is TRBJ2-2, with 8 bases matching TRBD1. The germline V gene encodes CDR1 SGDLS and CDR2 YYNGEE. The V gene end was trimmed by 5 bases and the J gene end by 4 bases; junction bases not matched to a gene: 4. This CDR3 contains 14 residues. The CDR3 bases are TGTGCCAGCAGTCTTACAGGGGGCACCGGGGAGCTGTTTTTT. This gives the protein CASSLTGGTGELFF.

The CDR3 reads CASRGGSSGNTIYF. The CDR3 DNA follows: TGTGCCAGTCGCGGGGGGAGCTCCGGAAACACCATATATTTT. The V and J genes are TRBV19 and TRBJ1-3; D possibly corresponds to TRBD1 (5 bases). V lost 8 bases, J lost 4 bases, and 15 bases lay in between. The CDR3 covers 14 residues. Germline CDR1 reads LNHDA; CDR2 reads SQIVND (reference sequence).

The chain has TRBV27 and TRBJ1-6, with D perhaps TRBD1 (6 bases). The CDR3 runs 15 residues. The germline gives CDR1 MNHEY, CDR2 SMNVEV (reference sequence). V was cut by 4 bases and J by 3 bases, with 10 bases left in between. The CDR3 coding sequence is TGTGCCAGCAGTTCAGGACAGATCTATAATTCACCCCTCCACTTT. This translates into CASSSGQIYNSPLHF.

V and J are TRBV6-1 and TRBJ2-7, with 7 bases aligning to TRBD1. Germline loops: CDR1 MNHNS, CDR2 SASEGT. CDR3 length: 16 residues. Trimming removed 3 bases from V and 4 bases from J; junction bases left unmatched: 12. This chain's CDR3 is CASSEPPPGQRYEQYF. CDR3 coding DNA: TGTGCCAGCAGTGAGCCGCCCCCGGGACAGAGGTACGAGCAGTACTTC.

The V gene is TRBV6-5, the J gene TRBJ1-5; D is possibly TRBD1 (5 bases). Germline CDR1 reads MNHEY; CDR2 reads SVGAGI. This CDR3 comprises 14 residues. Trimming stripped 5 bases from V and 2 bases from J, with 10 bases between. The CDR3 protein is CASSPWGGNQPQHF. CDR3 sequence (DNA): TGTGCCAGCAGTCCCTGGGGCGGCAATCAGCCCCAGCATTTT.

The CDR3 protein is CASSPELQGGGYTF. For the CDR3, the DNA is TGTGCCAGCAGCCCCGAACTCCAGGGGGGAGGCTACACCTTC. V gene TRBV14 combines with J gene TRBJ1-2, with 7 positions matching TRBD1. Trimming removed 4 bases from V and 8 bases from J; junction bases left unmatched: 10. This CDR3 has 14 residues. Per germline, CDR1 SGHDN and CDR2 FVKESK.

V and J are TRBV19 and TRBJ1-1, with D maybe TRBD1 (6 bases). Germline CDR1 reads LNHDA; CDR2 reads SQIVND (reference sequence). V lost 7 bases and J 6 bases, leaving 15 bases between the germline ends. CDR3 length equals 13 residues. In nucleotides, the CDR3 is TGTGCCAGTACCTCTGACAGGCTCGCTGAAGCTTTCTTT. Translating gives CASTSDRLAEAFF.

This rearrangement joins TRBV7-2 to TRBJ1-5; tentatively, D is TRBD1 (6 bases). The CDR3 runs 14 residues. The germline V gene encodes CDR1 SGHTA and CDR2 FQGNSA. Trimming took 4 bases from V and 2 from J, leaving 9 bases between them. Written as DNA, the CDR3 is TGTGCCAGCAGCTATCGACAGGGCAATCAGCCCCAGCATTTT. Translating gives CASSYRQGNQPQHF.

The chain is built from TRBV7-9 and TRBJ2-3; 8 bases are a match to TRBD1. The V segment lost 5 bases and the J segment 2 bases; nucleotides outside the gene matches: 6. This CDR3 has 15 amino acids. Germline V CDR1 and CDR2: SEHNR, FQNEAQ (reference sequence). CDR3 amino acids: CASSQQGGATDTQYF. DNA for the CDR3: TGTGCCAGCAGCCAACAGGGGGGAGCCACAGATACGCAGTATTTT. Combining the CDR3 with reference TRBV7-9 and TRBJ2-3 gives the whole variable domain DTGVSQNPRHKITKRGQNVTFRCDPISEHNRLYWYRQTLGQGPEFLTYFQNEAQLEKSRLLSDRFSAERPKGSFSTLEIQRTEQGDSAMYLCASSQQGGATDTQYFGPGTRLTVL.

J is TRBJ2-2 and V is TRBV6-2 or TRBV6-3; maybe TRBD2 (6 bases). Germline lookup yields CDR1 MNHEY and CDR2 SVGEGT. Trimming took 5 bases from V and 5 from J, leaving 18 bases between them. The CDR3 totals 16 residues. The CDR3 reads CASSTIGSAGTGELFF. CDR3 bases: TGTGCCAGCAGTACCATCGGCAGCGCGGGGACCGGGGAGCTGTTTTTT.

The chain joins TRBV2 to TRBJ1-1; no definite D call. Germline V gene data show CDR1 as SNHLY and CDR2 as FYNNEI. Deletions cut 7 bases from V and 0 bases from J, with 6 bases between. The CDR3 is 12 amino acids. CDR3 protein: CASNNMNTEAFF. The CDR3 DNA reads TGTGCCAGCAATAACATGAACACTGAAGCTTTCTTT.

The gene calls are TRBV7-9 and TRBJ1-3; the D is unclear. This CDR3 comprises 13 residues. V gave up 4 bases and J gave up 3 bases, with 7 bases separating them. Germline V gene sequence: CDR1 SEHNR, CDR2 FQNEAQ (reference sequence). The CDR3 protein is CASSWGGGNTIYF. The CDR3 DNA follows: TGTGCCAGCAGCTGGGGAGGTGGAAACACCATATATTTT.

V is TRBV5-1 and J is TRBJ1-4, with 8 bases matching TRBD1. The germline CDR1 and CDR2 sequences are SGHRS and YFSETQ. This CDR3 is built from 15 residues. Trimming at V came to 4 bases and at J to 1 base, leaving 3 bases not matched to a gene. CDR3 sequence: CASSPGTGTNEKLFF. The CDR3 bases are TGCGCCAGCAGCCCAGGGACAGGAACTAATGAAAAACTGTTTTTT.

The chain employs TRBV7-9 and TRBJ2-3; the match to TRBD2 covers 16 bases. Germline CDR1 reads SEHNR; CDR2 reads FQNEAQ (reference sequence). The CDR3 contains 16 residues. The trim removed 5 bases at V and 4 bases at J, leaving 3 bases unmatched. Here the CDR3 reads CASSVGTSGGADTQYF. The CDR3 bases are TGTGCCAGCAGCGTCGGGACTAGCGGGGGGGCAGATACGCAGTATTTT. Drawing the rest from reference TRBV7-9 and TRBJ2-3, the complete variable domain is DTGVSQNPRHKITKRGQNVTFRCDPISEHNRLYWYRQTLGQGPEFLTYFQNEAQLEKSRLLSDRFSAERPKGSFSTLEIQRTEQGDSAMYLCASSVGTSGGADTQYFGPGTRLTVL.

V and J are TRBV5-1 and TRBJ2-3; tentatively, D is TRBD2 (7 bases). This CDR3 comprises 14 residues. The germline V gene encodes CDR1 SGHRS and CDR2 YFSETQ. Trimming cost V 3 bases and J 5 bases, with 13 bases left between them. In nucleotides, the CDR3 is TGCGCCAGCAGCTGGGCGGGGGCGAGAGATACGCAGTATTTT. The encoded protein is CASSWAGARDTQYF.

The chain recombines TRBV2 with TRBJ2-5, with 10 bases lining up with TRBD2. From germline, CDR1 is SNHLY and CDR2 FYNNEI. The ends lost 5 bases at V and 5 bases at J; junction bases unmatched: 5. The CDR3 is 14 residues long. CDR3 loop: CASSSSGGVETQYF. The CDR3 nucleotides read TGTGCCAGCAGTTCTAGCGGGGGCGTGGAGACCCAGTACTTC. Full variable domain (rest looked up from reference TRBV2 and TRBJ2-5): EPEVTQTPSHQVTQMGQEVILRCVPISNHLYFYWYRQILGQKVEFLVSFYNNEISEKSEIFDDQFSVERPDGSNFTLKIRSTKLEDSAMYFCASSSSGGVETQYFGPGTRLLVL.

The V and J genes are TRBV19 and TRBJ2-1, with D possibly being TRBD2 (5 bases). This CDR3 has 14 residues. V dropped 0 bases and J dropped 8 bases, with 11 bases sitting between them. Looked up from germline, CDR1 is LNHDA and CDR2 is SQIVND (reference sequence). The CDR3 DNA reads TGTGCCAGTAGTATAGATGGGAGCCGCCATGAGCAGTTCTTC. Protein product: CASSIDGSRHEQFF. Complete variable domain (other parts from reference TRBV19 and TRBJ2-1): DGGITQSPKYLFRKEGQNVTLSCEQNLNHDAMYWYRQDPGQGLRLIYYSQIVNDFQKGDIAEGYSVSREKKESFPLTVTSAQKNPTAFYLCASSIDGSRHEQFFGPGTRLTVL.

V gene TRBV4-1 combines with J gene TRBJ1-1; D unresolved. Germline V gives CDR1 MGHRA, CDR2 YSYEKL. V was trimmed by 1 base and J by 1 base, leaving 10 bases between them. The CDR3 has 15 amino acids. The CDR3 bases are TGCGCCAGCAGCCAAGGAGGAGAGTCGAACACTGAAGCTTTCTTT. It specifies CASSQGGESNTEAFF.

This clone was recorded a few times. The rearrangement uses TRBV30 and TRBJ2-7, with TRBD1 identical over 7 bases. The CDR3 length is 11 residues. CDR1 and CDR2 (germline): GTSNPN, SVGIG (reference sequence). V lost 4 bases, J lost 6 bases, and 3 bases stayed unmatched. DNA of the CDR3: TGTGCCTGGAACTACAGGGGCGAGCAGTACTTC. Protein product: CAWNYRGEQYF.

The V call is TRBV19, the J call TRBJ1-2, with no clear D. CDR3 length: 14 residues. Trimming removed 3 bases at V and 0 bases at J, with 8 bases between. CDR1 and CDR2 (germline): LNHDA, SQIVND (reference sequence). CDR3 amino acids: CASSIVQTNYGYTF. CDR3 sequence (DNA): TGTGCCAGTAGTATTGTACAGACTAACTATGGCTACACCTTC.

The CDR3 sequence: CASSPTTSGTAGDTQYF. CDR3 bases: TGTGCCAGCAGCCCGACTACCTCCGGGACAGCGGGAGATACGCAGTATTTT. The chain employs TRBV5-5 and TRBJ2-3, with D perhaps TRBD1 (7 bases). From germline, CDR1 is SGHKS and CDR2 YYEKEE (reference sequence). Between the trimmed V and J ends, which lost 4 bases and 5 bases, there was a span of 23 bases. The CDR3 is 17 amino acids.

The chain links TRBV18 to TRBJ2-3, with D possibly being TRBD2 (6 bases). Trimming pared 4 bases from V and 3 bases from J, leaving 17 bases between. The CDR3 is 16 residues long. Germline V gene lookup returns CDR1 KGHSH and CDR2 LQKENI. CDR3 in amino acids: CASSLWAGDLTDTQYF. DNA of the CDR3: TGTGCCAGCTCACTTTGGGCCGGGGACTTAACAGATACGCAGTATTTT.